The 20 T cell receptor beta chains listed next were all sequenced from one sample in a study of cytomegalovirus exposure and HLA in healthy donors. In the PCR, 60 Vbeta and 13 Jbeta primers were used. This table comes from immunoSEQ multiplex PCR, and its TCRdb copy is limited to in-frame clones, with some not included. The sample lists under 150,000 clones, about 74% occurring once. Sequenced material: PBMCs. The source is a man younger than 45 in good health and CMV-seronegative.

The V call is TRBV12-5, the J call TRBJ1-2; D not certain. Per germline, CDR1 LGHNT and CDR2 FRNRAP. The CDR3 runs to 13 residues. Trimming cost V 6 bases and J 7 bases, with 15 bases left between them. CDR3: CASGRPWAGGYTF. Here the CDR3 DNA reads TGTGCTAGTGGCCGCCCGTGGGCAGGTGGCTACACCTTC.

The chain uses TRBV6-6 and TRBJ2-3, with TRBD1 identical over 8 bases. Trimming at V came to 8 bases and at J to 2 bases, leaving 9 bases not matched to a gene. Germline CDR1 MNHNY, CDR2 SVGAGI (reference sequence). The CDR3 sequence is 15 residues long. The CDR3 DNA reads as TGTGCCAGCCTAAACCGGGACAGGTCCACAGATACGCAGTATTTT. Translation: CASLNRDRSTDTQYF.

The chain has TRBV19 and TRBJ1-1, with 7 nucleotides matching TRBD1. The CDR3 is made up of 13 amino acids. V trimming: 6 bases; J trimming: 1 base; junction bases outside the gene matches: 2. Germline assignment: CDR1 LNHDA and CDR2 SQIVND (reference sequence). Written as DNA, the CDR3 is TGTGCCAGTAGACGACAGGGGAACACTGAAGCTTTCTTT. It translates to CASRRQGNTEAFF.

This chain links TRBV25-1 with TRBJ2-7, with D possibly matching TRBD1 (8 bases). Germline CDR1 MGHDK, CDR2 SYGVNS. The CDR3 covers 15 residues. V was shortened by 6 bases and J by 4 bases, with 19 bases between the two germline ends. CDR3 DNA sequence: TGTGCCAGCAGCGGCTCCACAGGGGGAGGGTACGAGCAGTACTTC. Translated, it gives CASSGSTGGGYEQYF.

This sequence joins TRBV7-2 and TRBJ2-7; possibly TRBD2 for D (7 bases). In germline, CDR1 is SGHTA, CDR2 FQGNSA. Trimming stripped 1 base from V and 3 bases from J, with 13 bases between. There are 15 residues in the CDR3. The CDR3 bases are TGTGCCAGCAGCTTAGAAGAGGGGGACTACTACGAGCAGTACTTC. The encoded protein is CASSLEEGDYYEQYF.

This clone was observed a single time. The chain employs TRBV29-1 and TRBJ2-7; 8 bases are a match to TRBD2. The V gene end was trimmed by 4 bases and the J gene end by 7 bases; junction bases not matched to a gene: 15. The CDR3 is 15 residues long. Germline-derived CDR1 and CDR2 are SQVTM and ANQGSEA. CDR3 loop: CSVGPMGGRQSEQYF. CDR3 in DNA: TGCAGCGTTGGCCCGATGGGCGGGAGGCAATCGGAGCAGTACTTC.

The chain combines TRBV25-1 with TRBJ1-1; no reliable D call. The CDR3 sequence is 13 residues long. Trimming took 4 bases from V and 0 from J, leaving 6 bases between them. The germline gives CDR1 MGHDK, CDR2 SYGVNS. The CDR3 region is CASSVLVNTEAFF. CDR3 DNA sequence: TGTGCCAGCAGTGTACTGGTGAACACTGAAGCTTTCTTT.

The rearrangement links TRBV2 to TRBJ1-4; possibly TRBD1 for D (5 bases). V gave up 5 bases and J gave up 3 bases, with 13 bases separating them. This CDR3 is 15 amino acids long. Germline-derived CDR1 and CDR2 are SNHLY and FYNNEI. As DNA, the CDR3 is TGTGCCAGCAGTCCCCCCGGGGGATCTAATGAAAAACTGTTTTTT. Amino acid sequence: CASSPPGGSNEKLFF.

The chain carries TRBV7-9 and TRBJ1-1; unclear D gene. Germline V gene sequence: CDR1 SEHNR, CDR2 FQNEAQ (reference sequence). Trimming cost V 2 bases and J 0 bases, with 10 bases left between them. The CDR3 is 15 amino acids. CDR3 amino acids: CASSLQATMNTEAFF. CDR3 coding DNA: TGTGCCAGCAGCTTACAGGCCACAATGAACACTGAAGCTTTCTTT. The entire variable domain, with the rest obtained from reference TRBV7-9 and TRBJ1-1, is as follows: DTGVSQNPRHKITKRGQNVTFRCDPISEHNRLYWYRQTLGQGPEFLTYFQNEAQLEKSRLLSDRFSAERPKGSFSTLEIQRTEQGDSAMYLCASSLQATMNTEAFFGQGTRLTVV.

The chain links TRBV27 to TRBJ1-4; no clear D. This CDR3 contains 13 residues. Germline-derived CDR1 and CDR2 are MNHEY and SMNVEV (reference sequence). The V gene lost 6 bases and the J gene lost 3 bases, with 8 bases spanning the gap. The DNA of the CDR3 is TGTGCCAGCAGCTACCTTTCTAATGAAAAACTGTTTTTT. The encoded protein is CASSYLSNEKLFF.

As DNA, the CDR3 is TGTGCCAGCAGCGCCGGGCGGGGGCCTGAAGCTTTCTTT. It codes for CASSAGRGPEAFF. The chain has TRBV7-3 and TRBJ1-1; a weak D match, TRBD1 (6 bases). V was clipped by 5 bases and J by 6 bases, with 13 bases between them. CDR1 and CDR2 (germline): SGHTA, FQGTGA. The CDR3 is 13 amino acids. Full variable domain (rest looked up from reference TRBV7-3 and TRBJ1-1): GAGVSQTPSNKVTEKGKYVELRCDPISGHTALYWYRQSLGQGPEFLIYFQGTGAADDSGLPNDRFFAVRPEGSVSTLKIQRTERGDSAVYLCASSAGRGPEAFFGQGTRLTVV.

This clone appeared once. V gene TRBV30 combines with J gene TRBJ1-4; D uncertain. Germline values: CDR1 GTSNPN, CDR2 SVGIG (reference sequence). This CDR3 contains 14 residues. Trimming stripped 2 bases from V and 4 bases from J, with 11 bases between. The CDR3 here is CAWSSVRSNEKLFF. DNA of the CDR3: TGTGCCTGGAGTAGTGTGCGAAGTAATGAAAAACTGTTTTTT.

The chain links TRBV6-5 to TRBJ1-2; 7 bases fit TRBD1. This CDR3 has 15 amino acids. Unmatched junction bases numbered 9, after V lost 8 bases and J lost 0 bases. Germline CDR1 and CDR2: MNHEY and SVGAGI. CDR3 protein: CASSLGQSPNYGYTF. The DNA of the CDR3 is TGTGCCAGCTCCCTGGGACAGTCCCCTAACTATGGCTACACCTTC.

The CDR3 DNA is TGTGCTAGCGTAACGGGGCTAGCGGGCACCGGGGAGCTGTTTTTT. Residues: CASVTGLAGTGELFF. This chain joins TRBV12-5 and TRBJ2-2; 8 nucleotides align to TRBD2. This CDR3 has 15 amino acids. J gave up 4 bases and V 9 bases, and 10 bases lay outside the gene matches. The germline V gene has CDR1 LGHNT and CDR2 FRNRAP.

The genes are TRBV19 and TRBJ2-3; 9 bases line up with TRBD2. The CDR3 contains 14 residues. Per germline, CDR1 LNHDA and CDR2 SQIVND (reference sequence). Trimming removed 6 bases from V and 1 base from J; junction bases left unmatched: 2. The CDR3 DNA reads TGTGCCAGTAGGGAGCGGGAGGGCACAGATACGCAGTATTTT. This codes for CASREREGTDTQYF.

The table lists this clone with a few counts. The rearrangement joins TRBV28 to TRBJ1-4, with D hard to call. Looked up from germline, CDR1 is MDHEN and CDR2 is SYDVKM. The CDR3 is 16 amino acids. The V and J ends lost 7 bases and 0 bases respectively, with 15 bases between them. The CDR3 reads CASISSDGATNEKLFF. The CDR3 DNA sequence: TGTGCCAGCATTTCCTCGGACGGGGCAACTAATGAAAAACTGTTTTTT.

This clone was seen more than once but under ten times. J is TRBJ2-3 and V is TRBV7-9; 11 positions match TRBD2. In germline, CDR1 is SEHNR, CDR2 FQNEAQ (reference sequence). The V gene end was trimmed by 0 bases and the J gene end by 5 bases; junction bases not matched to a gene: 4. This CDR3 region has 16 residues. The CDR3 DNA reads as TGTGCCAGCAGCTTAGCTAGCGGGGGGGCGGAAGATACGCAGTATTTT. Its translation: CASSLASGGAEDTQYF.

CDR3 coding DNA: TGTGCCAGCAGTCGGGGACAGGGGGCTTCTGAAGCTTTCTTT. Amino acid sequence: CASSRGQGASEAFF. The chain links TRBV6-4 to TRBJ1-1; TRBD1 agrees at 12 bases. The germline V gene encodes CDR1 MRHNA and CDR2 SNTAGT. The trim removed 5 bases at V and 6 bases at J, leaving 4 bases unmatched. CDR3 size: 14 residues.

CDR3 region: CASSFGGRSSYNEQFF. The DNA for the CDR3 is TGTGCCAGCAGCTTCGGAGGAAGGAGCTCCTACAATGAGCAGTTCTTC. This chain uses TRBV11-3 with TRBJ2-1; D may be TRBD2 (5 bases). The V gene lost 3 bases and the J gene lost 0 bases, with 12 bases spanning the gap. This CDR3 spans 16 amino acids. The germline CDR1 and CDR2 sequences are SGHNT and YENEEA.

The gene calls are TRBV19 and TRBJ1-2; a possible D gene is TRBD1 (6 bases). The CDR3 contains 12 residues. CDR1 LNHDA and CDR2 SQIVND come from the germline V gene (reference sequence). Between the trimmed V and J ends, which lost 6 bases and 3 bases, there was a span of 8 bases. The CDR3 nucleotides are TGTGCCAGTAGCAGGGGCGACTATGGCTACACCTTC. Amino acid sequence: CASSRGDYGYTF. The full variable domain, completed using reference TRBV19 and TRBJ1-2, is DGGITQSPKYLFRKEGQNVTLSCEQNLNHDAMYWYRQDPGQGLRLIYYSQIVNDFQKGDIAEGYSVSREKKESFPLTVTSAQKNPTAFYLCASSRGDYGYTFGSGTRLTVV.